Below, 21 T cell receptor beta chains from the same sample are listed, as sequenced in a study of blood T cell repertoires in COVID-19. The table came from immunoSEQ multiplex PCR; TCRdb's copy has only in-frame clones and leaves some out. This sample has some 70,000 clones; over 80% occur once, and the top ten carry under 2%. The sequenced material came from peripheral blood. These receptors were obtained from a woman aged 60-75 years with acute or convalescent COVID-19.

The gene calls are TRBV7-3 and TRBJ1-4; no firm D call. With 8 bases removed from V and 8 bases from J, the gap between germline ends came to 27 bases. In germline, CDR1 is SGHTA, CDR2 FQGTGA. The CDR3 covers 17 residues. CDR3 in amino acids: CASDPKTALTGGEKLFF. The CDR3 DNA reads TGTGCCAGCGACCCTAAAACTGCTTTGACGGGAGGCGAAAAACTGTTTTTT.

This chain connects TRBV18 to TRBJ1-1; D may be TRBD1 (5 bases). The CDR3 covers 14 residues. CDR1 KGHSH and CDR2 LQKENI come from the germline V gene. The V gene lost 4 bases and the J gene lost 1 base, with 10 bases spanning the gap. CDR3 in DNA: TGTGCCAGCTCACAACAGGCGGAGAACACTGAAGCTTTCTTT. Translated, it gives CASSQQAENTEAFF.

The chain recombines TRBV3-1 (or the pseudogene TRBV3-2) with TRBJ2-3; 10 nucleotides match TRBD2. The CDR3 is 14 amino acids. Unmatched junction bases numbered 2, after V lost 5 bases and J lost 3 bases. Per the germline V gene, CDR1 is LGHDT and CDR2 is YNNKEL (reference sequence). The CDR3 DNA reads as TGTGCCAGCAGCTCGGGACTAGCGACAGATACGCAGTATTTT. It encodes CASSSGLATDTQYF.

V and J are TRBV3-1 (or the pseudogene TRBV3-2) and TRBJ2-7; tentative D call: TRBD2 (5 bases). CDR1 and CDR2 (germline): LGHDT, YNNKEL (reference sequence). The CDR3 contains 12 residues. Trimming removed 4 bases at V and 6 bases at J, with 10 bases between. The CDR3: CASSPEGREQYF. The CDR3 DNA reads as TGTGCCAGCAGCCCCGAGGGCCGCGAGCAGTACTTC.

The chain combines TRBV30 with TRBJ2-1; D possibly corresponds to TRBD1 (5 bases). Between the trimmed V and J ends, which lost 0 bases and 4 bases, there was a span of 10 bases. Looked up from germline, CDR1 is GTSNPN and CDR2 is SVGIG (reference sequence). There are 14 residues in the CDR3. CDR3 in amino acids: CAWSVQGEYNEQFF. The CDR3 DNA is TGTGCCTGGAGTGTTCAAGGGGAATACAATGAGCAGTTCTTC.

The chain carries TRBV3-1 (or the pseudogene TRBV3-2) and TRBJ1-1, with no clear D. Germline CDR1 LGHDT, CDR2 YNNKEL (reference sequence). V lost 4 bases to trimming and J lost 1 base, with 10 bases between them. The length of the CDR3 is 14 residues. The CDR3 coding sequence is TGTGCCAGCAGCCGCCAGGCGGGGAACACTGAAGCTTTCTTT. Protein product: CASSRQAGNTEAFF.

The rearrangement uses TRBV4-2 and TRBJ1-6; D not certain. Germline V gene data show CDR1 as LGHNA and CDR2 as YNFKEQ. This CDR3 spans 15 amino acids. With 1 base removed from V and 10 bases from J, the gap between germline ends came to 14 bases. CDR3 sequence reads: CASSQGIEGESPLHF. The CDR3 nucleotides are TGTGCCAGCAGCCAAGGTATTGAGGGAGAATCACCCCTCCACTTT.

This chain uses TRBV4-2 with TRBJ2-1, with 9 bases matching TRBD2. The CDR3 is 16 amino acids. V lost 0 bases and J lost 5; bases outside the gene matches: 5. The germline CDR1 and CDR2 sequences are LGHNA and YNFKEQ. The CDR3 bases are TGTGCCAGCAGCCAAGATCGGGTAGCGGGGGACAATGAGCAGTTCTTC. Translation gives CASSQDRVAGDNEQFF.

This clone was detected only a few times. V is TRBV6-5 and J is TRBJ2-7; no clear D. Per the germline V gene, CDR1 is MNHEY and CDR2 is SVGAGI. V gave up 2 bases and J gave up 2 bases, with 7 bases separating them. The length of the CDR3 is 13 residues. CDR3 DNA: TGTGCCAGCAGTTACGAGAGTACCTACGAGCAGTACTTC. Translated: CASSYESTYEQYF.

The V call is TRBV9, the J call TRBJ2-3; 9 bases align to TRBD2. After removal of 4 bases from V and 3 bases from J, the junction contained 6 bases not matched to a gene. Germline V lookup: CDR1 SGDLS, CDR2 YYNGEE. CDR3 length equals 15 residues. In nucleotides, the CDR3 is TGTGCCAGCAGCCCGGAGGGACTAGCTACAGATACGCAGTATTTT. Protein product: CASSPEGLATDTQYF.

V is TRBV9 and J is TRBJ2-1; 14 positions agree with TRBD2. The CDR3 covers 16 residues. V shed 4 bases and J 4 bases; nucleotides not matched to a gene: 4. CDR1 and CDR2 from the germline V gene are SGDLS and YYNGEE. The CDR3 DNA is TGTGCCAGCAGCTCAAGACTAGCGGGAGGGTACAATGAGCAGTTCTTC. It encodes CASSSRLAGGYNEQFF. Filled out from reference TRBV9 and TRBJ2-1, the complete variable domain reads DSGVTQTPKHLITATGQRVTLRCSPRSGDLSVYWYQQSLDQGLQFLIQYYNGEERAKGNILERFSAQQFPDLHSELNLSSLELGDSALYFCASSSRLAGGYNEQFFGPGTRLTVL.

This clone was seen more than once but under ten times. The chain has TRBV9 and TRBJ1-2, with TRBD1 identical over 7 bases. The CDR3 covers 15 residues. Germline values: CDR1 SGDLS, CDR2 YYNGEE. V shed 0 bases, J shed 5 bases, and the junction held 7 bases outside the gene matches. Here the CDR3 reads CASSVAPTGEYGYTF. CDR3 DNA: TGTGCCAGCAGCGTAGCCCCCACAGGGGAATATGGCTACACCTTC.

V and J are TRBV5-5 and TRBJ2-1; 10 nucleotides line up with TRBD1. V dropped 2 bases and J dropped 8; count of bases not matched to a gene: 7. The CDR3 extends over 15 amino acids. The germline V gene encodes CDR1 SGHKS and CDR2 YYEKEE (reference sequence). The CDR3 coding sequence is TGTGCCAGCAGCTTACTAGGACAGGGGGGCGATGAGCAGTTCTTC. The encoded protein is CASSLLGQGGDEQFF.

The CDR3 protein is CASSESTWSADSNQPQHF. CDR3 bases: TGCGCCAGCAGTGAGTCTACTTGGTCGGCGGATAGCAATCAGCCCCAGCATTTT. The chain has TRBV10-1 and TRBJ1-5, with no clear D. With 0 bases removed from V and 0 bases from J, the gap between germline ends came to 15 bases. CDR1 and CDR2 (germline): WNHNN, SYGVQD (reference sequence). The CDR3 is 18 amino acids.

The chain uses TRBV28 and TRBJ2-7, with a weak D call TRBD1 (5 bases). The V end lost 7 bases, the J end lost 4 bases, and 11 bases lay between the germline ends. The CDR3 sequence is 12 residues long. Germline assignment: CDR1 MDHEN and CDR2 SYDVKM. CDR3 sequence (DNA): TGTGCCAGCACCTTAGGGGATTACGAGCAGTACTTC. Translating it yields CASTLGDYEQYF.

This chain uses TRBV3-1 (or the pseudogene TRBV3-2) with TRBJ2-7; TRBD1 aligns across 7 bases. The CDR3 covers 15 residues. The V segment lost 1 base and the J segment 1 base; nucleotides outside the gene matches: 4. Germline V gene sequence: CDR1 LGHDT, CDR2 YNNKEL (reference sequence). The CDR3 DNA sequence: TGTGCCAGCAGCCAAGGGGACAGCCCTTCCTACGAGCAGTACTTC. Its translation is CASSQGDSPSYEQYF.

V and J are TRBV2 and TRBJ1-4; TRBD1 aligns across 7 bases. The CDR3 has 15 amino acids. Germline V gene sequence: CDR1 SNHLY, CDR2 FYNNEI. After removal of 8 bases from V and 5 bases from J, the junction contained 11 bases not matched to a gene. The CDR3 here is CASGAGGLLNEKLFF. The CDR3 region has the DNA TGTGCCAGCGGGGCAGGGGGACTTTTGAATGAAAAACTGTTTTTT.

The chain couples TRBV25-1 to TRBJ1-1; the match to TRBD1 covers 7 bases. The CDR3 is 14 residues long. V lost 7 bases, J lost 0 bases, and 5 bases stayed unmatched. CDR1 and CDR2 from the germline V gene are MGHDK and SYGVNS. The CDR3 nucleotides read TGTGCCAGCAACCCGGGACAGATGAACACTGAAGCTTTCTTT. Translation: CASNPGQMNTEAFF.

V and J are TRBV7-2 and TRBJ2-2, with D possibly TRBD1 on 7 matching bases. CDR1 SGHTA and CDR2 FQGNSA come from the germline V gene. CDR3 length: 15 residues. Trimming removed 1 base at V and 4 bases at J, with 10 bases between. DNA for the CDR3: TGTGCCAGCAGCTTAGGACAGGGACTCACCGGGGAGCTGTTTTTT. Translated: CASSLGQGLTGELFF.

V is TRBV2 and J is TRBJ1-2, with D uncertain. CDR1 is SNHLY and CDR2 is FYNNEI in the germline V gene. Trimming removed 8 bases at V and 6 bases at J, with 16 bases between. CDR3 length: 13 amino acids. CDR3 coding DNA: TGTGCCAGCTCTGGTGGGGAGGGAAATGGCTACACCTTC. Amino acid sequence: CASSGGEGNGYTF. Filled out from reference TRBV2 and TRBJ1-2, the complete variable domain reads EPEVTQTPSHQVTQMGQEVILRCVPISNHLYFYWYRQILGQKVEFLVSFYNNEISEKSEIFDDQFSVERPDGSNFTLKIRSTKLEDSAMYFCASSGGEGNGYTFGSGTRLTVV.

CDR3 coding DNA: TGCGCCAGCAGCTTGGACGGGGTAGGCATGAGCAATCAGCCCCAGCATTTT. This codes for CASSLDGVGMSNQPQHF. V usage is TRBV5-1 and J usage is TRBJ1-5; the D is unclear. The CDR3 is made up of 17 amino acids. Trimming took off 0 bases at V and 1 base at J, with 14 bases between the two ends. Germline V gene data show CDR1 as SGHRS and CDR2 as YFSETQ.